This T cell receptor (beta chain) was retrieved from a study of cytomegalovirus exposure and HLA in healthy donors. V gave up 3 bases and J gave up 3 bases; unmatched junction bases: 11. There are 18 residues in the CDR3. The germline gives CDR1 SGDLS, CDR2 YYNGEE. The study ran its PCR with 60 Vbeta and 13 Jbeta primers. Here immunoSEQ multiplex PCR was the method, and the copy in TCRdb shows in-frame clones only, minus some. This sample yields about 130,000 clones, of which around 80% are seen a single time; about 4.3% belongs to the top ten. The chain links TRBV9 to TRBJ1-3; 11 bases match TRBD1. Sequencing input: PBMCs. The origin of this receptor is a man aged 30 to 39 in good health. The CDR3 DNA is TGTGCCAGCAGCGCCTTGAGGACAGGGGGCATCTTTGGAAACACCATATATTTT. It is translated as CASSALRTGGIFGNTIYF.